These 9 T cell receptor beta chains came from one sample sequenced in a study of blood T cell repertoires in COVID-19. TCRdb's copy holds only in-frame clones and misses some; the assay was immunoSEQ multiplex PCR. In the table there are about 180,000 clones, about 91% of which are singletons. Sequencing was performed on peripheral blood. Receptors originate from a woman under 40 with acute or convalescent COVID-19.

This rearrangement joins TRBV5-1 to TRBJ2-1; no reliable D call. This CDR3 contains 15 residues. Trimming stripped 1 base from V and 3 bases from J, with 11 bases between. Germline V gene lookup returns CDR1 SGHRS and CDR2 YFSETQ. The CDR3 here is CASSLLQVHYNEQFF. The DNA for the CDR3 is TGCGCCAGCAGCTTGCTGCAGGTCCACTACAATGAGCAGTTCTTC.

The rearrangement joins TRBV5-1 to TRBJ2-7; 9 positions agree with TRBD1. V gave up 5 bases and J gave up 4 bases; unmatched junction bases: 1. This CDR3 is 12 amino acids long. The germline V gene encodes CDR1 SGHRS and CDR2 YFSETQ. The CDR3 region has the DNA TGCGCCAGCAGGGGGACAGGGTACGAGCAGTACTTC. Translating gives CASRGTGYEQYF.

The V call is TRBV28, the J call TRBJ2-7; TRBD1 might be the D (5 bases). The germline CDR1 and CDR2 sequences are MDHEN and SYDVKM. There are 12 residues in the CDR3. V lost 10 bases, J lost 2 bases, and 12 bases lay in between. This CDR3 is CATHQGPYEQYF. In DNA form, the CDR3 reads TGTGCCACCCACCAGGGCCCCTACGAGCAGTACTTC.

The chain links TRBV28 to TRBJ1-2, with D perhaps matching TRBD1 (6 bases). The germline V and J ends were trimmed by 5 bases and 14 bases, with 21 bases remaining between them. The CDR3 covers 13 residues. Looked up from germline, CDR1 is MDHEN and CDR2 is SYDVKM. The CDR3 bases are TGTGCCAGCAGTCTCCCGGGCAGGGTGAGGGGGACCTTC. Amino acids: CASSLPGRVRGTF.

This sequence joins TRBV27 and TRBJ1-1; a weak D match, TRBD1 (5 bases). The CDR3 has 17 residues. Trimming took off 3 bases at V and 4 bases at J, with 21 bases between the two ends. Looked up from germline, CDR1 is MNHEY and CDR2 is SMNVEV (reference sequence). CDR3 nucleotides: TGTGCCAGCAGTTTGGGGTTCGAAAGGGCGGGGGGCACTGAAGCTTTCTTT. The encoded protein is CASSLGFERAGGTEAFF.

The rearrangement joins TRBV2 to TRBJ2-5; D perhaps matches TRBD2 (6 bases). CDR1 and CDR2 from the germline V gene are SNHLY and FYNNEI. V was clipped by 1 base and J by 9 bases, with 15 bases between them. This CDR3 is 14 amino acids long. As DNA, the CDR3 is TGTGCCAGCAGTGAAGGTACTCCCCGCGGGGCCCAGTACTTC. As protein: CASSEGTPRGAQYF.

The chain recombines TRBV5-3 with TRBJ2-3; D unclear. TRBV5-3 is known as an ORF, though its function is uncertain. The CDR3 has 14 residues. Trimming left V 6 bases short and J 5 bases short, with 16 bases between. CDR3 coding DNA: TGTGCCAGAACCCCATTGGTAACCGGAGATACGCAGTATTTT. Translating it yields CARTPLVTGDTQYF.

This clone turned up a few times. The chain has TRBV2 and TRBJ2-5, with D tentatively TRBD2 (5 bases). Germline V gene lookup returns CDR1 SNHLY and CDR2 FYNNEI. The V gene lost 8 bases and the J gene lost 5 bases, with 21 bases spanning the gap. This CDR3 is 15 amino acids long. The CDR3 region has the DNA TGTGCCAGCCGGGGTGACGTCCCTGTCCTTGAGACCCAGTACTTC. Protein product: CASRGDVPVLETQYF.

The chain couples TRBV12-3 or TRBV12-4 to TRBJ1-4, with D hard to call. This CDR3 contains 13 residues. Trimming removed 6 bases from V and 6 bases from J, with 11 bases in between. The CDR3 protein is CASSRRSYEKLFF. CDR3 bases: TGTGCCAGCAGCCGAAGGAGTTATGAAAAACTGTTTTTT.